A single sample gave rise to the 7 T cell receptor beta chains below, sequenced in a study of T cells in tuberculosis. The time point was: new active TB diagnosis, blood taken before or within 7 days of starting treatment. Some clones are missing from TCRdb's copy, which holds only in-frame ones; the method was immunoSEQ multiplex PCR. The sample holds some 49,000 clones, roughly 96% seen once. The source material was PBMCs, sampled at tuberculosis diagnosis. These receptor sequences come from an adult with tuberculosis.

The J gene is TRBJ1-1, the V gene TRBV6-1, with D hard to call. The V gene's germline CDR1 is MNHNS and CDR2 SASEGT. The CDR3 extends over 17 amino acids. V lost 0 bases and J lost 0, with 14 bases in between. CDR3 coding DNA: TGTGCCAGCAGTGAAGCAGTGCGGCGAAACCTGAACACTGAAGCTTTCTTT. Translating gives CASSEAVRRNLNTEAFF.

The CDR3 spells CASSTGMDRTINQPQHF. In nucleotides, the CDR3 is TGTGCCAGTAGTACCGGCATGGACAGGACCATCAATCAGCCCCAGCATTTT. The rearrangement joins TRBV19 to TRBJ1-5; 7 positions match TRBD1. Germline CDR1 LNHDA, CDR2 SQIVND (reference sequence). Trimming at V came to 4 bases and at J to 3 bases, leaving 12 bases not matched to a gene. CDR3 length: 17 residues.

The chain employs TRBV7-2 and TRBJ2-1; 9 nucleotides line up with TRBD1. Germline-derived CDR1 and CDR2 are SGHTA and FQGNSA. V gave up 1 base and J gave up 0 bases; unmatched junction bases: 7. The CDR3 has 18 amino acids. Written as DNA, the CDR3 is TGTGCCAGCAGCTTAGTCAATACAGGGGGCGGCTCCTACAATGAGCAGTTCTTC. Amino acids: CASSLVNTGGGSYNEQFF.

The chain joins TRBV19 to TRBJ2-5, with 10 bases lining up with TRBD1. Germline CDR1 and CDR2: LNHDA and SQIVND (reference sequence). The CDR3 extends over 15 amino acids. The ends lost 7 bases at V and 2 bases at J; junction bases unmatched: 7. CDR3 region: CASNLRTGGQETQYF. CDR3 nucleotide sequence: TGTGCCAGTAATCTTCGGACAGGGGGTCAAGAGACCCAGTACTTC.

CDR3 sequence: CASSLRGGGPLQETQYF. CDR3 bases: TGTGCCAGCAGTTTAAGGGGAGGGGGACCCTTGCAAGAGACCCAGTACTTC. This chain connects TRBV27 to TRBJ2-5, with D possibly TRBD2 on 7 matching bases. This CDR3 contains 17 residues. V lost 2 bases, J lost 2 bases, and 18 bases lay in between. Looked up from germline, CDR1 is MNHEY and CDR2 is SMNVEV (reference sequence).

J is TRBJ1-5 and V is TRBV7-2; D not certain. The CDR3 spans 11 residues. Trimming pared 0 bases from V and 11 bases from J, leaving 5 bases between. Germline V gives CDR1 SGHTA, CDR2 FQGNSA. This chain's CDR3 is CASSLAGAQHF. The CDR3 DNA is TGTGCCAGCAGCTTAGCCGGGGCCCAGCATTTT.

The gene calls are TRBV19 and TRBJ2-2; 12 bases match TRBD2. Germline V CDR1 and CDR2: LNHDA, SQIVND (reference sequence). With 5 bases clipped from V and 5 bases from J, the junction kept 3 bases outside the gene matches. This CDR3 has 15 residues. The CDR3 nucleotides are TGTGCCAGTAGTCGGACTAGCGGGAAGACCGGGGAGCTGTTTTTT. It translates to CASSRTSGKTGELFF.